Detailed here is one TCR beta chain. The data were taken from a study of blood T cell repertoires in COVID-19. Original processing methods: Reference gene primer amplification gave nucleated cell count estimates. The data were produced by immunoSEQ multiplex PCR, yet TCRdb's version contains in-frame clones alone and is incomplete. V and J calls and clone size are as listed in that table; D and trimming were resolved from the DNA. This repertoire shows approximately 400,000 clones, roughly 90% found once; its top ten account for 0.95% to 1.5%. The length of the CDR3 is 14 residues. Per germline, CDR1 MNHEY and CDR2 SVGEGT. V was clipped by 5 bases and J by 2 bases, with 12 bases between them.

Source material: peripheral blood. The clonotype was recovered from a middle-aged man with acute or convalescent COVID-19. The chain combines TRBV6-2 or TRBV6-3 with TRBJ2-5; D is perhaps TRBD2 (5 bases). This CDR3 reads CASSPGVGQETQYF. The CDR3, as DNA: TGTGCCAGCAGTCCCGGGGTTGGACAAGAGACCCAGTACTTC.